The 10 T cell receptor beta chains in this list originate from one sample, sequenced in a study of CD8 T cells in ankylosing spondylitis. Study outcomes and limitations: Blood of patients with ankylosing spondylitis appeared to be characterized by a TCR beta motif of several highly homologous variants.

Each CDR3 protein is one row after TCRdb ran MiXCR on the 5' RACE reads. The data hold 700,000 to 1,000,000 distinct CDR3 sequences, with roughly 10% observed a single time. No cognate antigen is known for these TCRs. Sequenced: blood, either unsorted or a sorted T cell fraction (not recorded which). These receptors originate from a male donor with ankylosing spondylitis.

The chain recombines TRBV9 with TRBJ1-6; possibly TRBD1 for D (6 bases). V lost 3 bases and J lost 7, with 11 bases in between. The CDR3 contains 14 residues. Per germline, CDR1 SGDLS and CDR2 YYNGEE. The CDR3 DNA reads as TGTGCCAGCAGCGAGACAGGTTCGAATTCACCCCTCCACTTT. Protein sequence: CASSETGSNSPLHF.

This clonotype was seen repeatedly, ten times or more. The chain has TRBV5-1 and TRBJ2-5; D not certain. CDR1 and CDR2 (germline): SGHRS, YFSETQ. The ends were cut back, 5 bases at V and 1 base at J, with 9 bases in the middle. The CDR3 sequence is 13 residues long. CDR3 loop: CASRGRPQETQYF. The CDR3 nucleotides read TGCGCCAGCAGAGGACGACCCCAAGAGACCCAGTACTTC.

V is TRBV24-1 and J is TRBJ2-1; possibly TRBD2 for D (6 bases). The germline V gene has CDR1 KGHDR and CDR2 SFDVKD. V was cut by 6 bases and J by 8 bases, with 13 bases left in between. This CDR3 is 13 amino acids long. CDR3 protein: CATSRSRDDEQFF. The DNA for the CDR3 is TGTGCCACCAGTCGGTCGCGGGACGATGAGCAGTTCTTC.

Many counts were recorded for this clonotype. The CDR3 is CSVELGETEAFF. DNA of the CDR3: TGCAGCGTTGAACTGGGGGAGACTGAAGCTTTCTTT. The chain couples TRBV29-1 to TRBJ1-1; maybe TRBD1 (5 bases). The V end was cut by 2 bases, the J end by 5 bases, with 9 bases between. The germline V gene encodes CDR1 SQVTM and CDR2 ANQGSEA. CDR3 length: 12 residues.

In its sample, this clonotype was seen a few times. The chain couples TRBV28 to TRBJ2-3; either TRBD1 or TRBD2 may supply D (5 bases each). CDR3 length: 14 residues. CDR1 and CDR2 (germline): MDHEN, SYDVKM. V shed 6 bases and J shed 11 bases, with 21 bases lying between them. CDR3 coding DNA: TGTGCCAGCAGGGACGCCCGGACGGTGGGACGGCAGTATTTT. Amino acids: CASRDARTVGRQYF.

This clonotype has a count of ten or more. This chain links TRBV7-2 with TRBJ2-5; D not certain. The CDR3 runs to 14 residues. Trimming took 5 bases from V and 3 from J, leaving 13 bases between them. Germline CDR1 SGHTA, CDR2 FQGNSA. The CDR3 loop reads CASSPTPQEETQYF. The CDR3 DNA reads TGTGCCAGCAGCCCCACCCCGCAGGAAGAGACCCAGTACTTC.

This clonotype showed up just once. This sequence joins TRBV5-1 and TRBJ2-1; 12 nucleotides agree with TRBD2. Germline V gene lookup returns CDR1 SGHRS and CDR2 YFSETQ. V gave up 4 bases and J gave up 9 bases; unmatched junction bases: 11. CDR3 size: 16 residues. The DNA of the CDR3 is TGCGCCAGCAGCCAGTGGACTAGCGGGATGGAGGGTGAGCAGTTCTTC. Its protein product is CASSQWTSGMEGEQFF.

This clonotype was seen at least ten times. The CDR3 nucleotides read TGTGCCAGCAGTTTCCTAGCGGGAGGAAATAATGAGCAGTTCTTC. This translates into CASSFLAGGNNEQFF. The chain recombines TRBV6-5 with TRBJ2-1, with 11 nucleotides matching TRBD2. The germline gives CDR1 MNHEY, CDR2 SVGAGI. The CDR3 runs 15 residues. With V trimmed by 4 bases and J by 7 bases, 6 bases remained unmatched.

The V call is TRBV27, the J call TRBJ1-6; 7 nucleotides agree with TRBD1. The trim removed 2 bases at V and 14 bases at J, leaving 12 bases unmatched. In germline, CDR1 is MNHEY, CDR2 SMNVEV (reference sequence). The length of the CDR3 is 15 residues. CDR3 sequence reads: CASSLRGAGGSSLHF. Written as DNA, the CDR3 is TGTGCCAGCAGTTTAAGGGGGGCAGGGGGTTCGTCCCTCCACTTT.

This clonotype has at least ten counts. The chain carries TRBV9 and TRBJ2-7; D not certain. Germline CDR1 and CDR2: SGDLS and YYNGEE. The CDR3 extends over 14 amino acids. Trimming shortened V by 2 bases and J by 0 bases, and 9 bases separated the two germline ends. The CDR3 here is CASSVDGYSYEQYF. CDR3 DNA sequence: TGTGCCAGCAGCGTGGACGGATACTCCTACGAGCAGTACTTC. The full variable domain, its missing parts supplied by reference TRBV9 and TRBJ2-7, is DSGVTQTPKHLITATGQRVTLRCSPRSGDLSVYWYQQSLDQGLQFLIQYYNGEERAKGNILERFSAQQFPDLHSELNLSSLELGDSALYFCASSVDGYSYEQYFGPGTRLTVT.